The clone carrying this TCR beta chain was detected ten times or more. The data derive from a study of T cells in Graves' hyperthyroidism and ophthalmopathy. Overall study context: At the time of initial diagnosis and before any treatment, peripheral blood was collected.

Trimming removed 4 bases at V and 5 bases at J, with 17 bases between. The germline V gene encodes CDR1 LGHNA and CDR2 YNFKEQ. The CDR3 loop spans 15 amino acids. At least 3 on the Clinical Activity Score was recorded for ophthalmopathy patients, who also had NOSPECS grade at least 4 and duration under 3 months. Patients having uncontrolled infection, another autoimmune disease, pregnancy or lactation were not included. In making diagnoses, clinical symptoms, serum thyroxine and TRAb, thyroid ultrasound and orbital computed tomography were all used. Amplification targeted TCR beta CDR3 regions from RNA transcripts. TCR CDR3 regions were first amplified by RT-PCR with HTBI primers. TCRdb passed the multiplex PCR reads through MiXCR, listing each CDR3 protein once. The table has fewer than 750,000 distinct CDR3 sequences, 14% to 15% seen once.

The source is a woman in her thirties or forties with Graves' ophthalmopathy. The rearrangement uses TRBV4-2 and TRBJ2-5; D unclear. Material for sequencing was blood. CDR3 in DNA: TGTGCCAGCAGCCCCCAGCAGAGTTGGCAGGAGACCCAGTACTTC. It codes for CASSPQQSWQETQYF.